The 15 T cell receptor beta chains listed next were all sequenced from one sample in a study of T cell changes during pregnancy in multiple sclerosis. Here immunoSEQ multiplex PCR was the method, and the copy in TCRdb shows in-frame clones only, minus some. The sample carries 91,000 or so clones, around 94% recorded once. Source: peripheral blood, taken after pregnancy. The receptors derive from a female donor with multiple sclerosis, enrolled in a pregnancy study.

CDR3 in amino acids: CASSYREGDTEAFF. In DNA, the CDR3 is TGTGCCAGCAGTTACAGGGAGGGAGACACTGAAGCTTTCTTT. The V gene is TRBV6-5, the J gene TRBJ1-1; D unresolved. V was trimmed by 2 bases and J by 3 bases, leaving 10 bases between them. The CDR3 runs 14 residues. Germline V lookup: CDR1 MNHEY, CDR2 SVGAGI.

This sequence joins TRBV6-5 and TRBJ1-1; D is ambiguous. Germline CDR1 is MNHEY and CDR2 is SVGAGI. Trimming left V 2 bases short and J 1 base short, with 5 bases between. The CDR3 spans 13 residues. CDR3 DNA: TGTGCCAGCAGTTACGAGGGGAACACTGAAGCTTTCTTT. Encoded protein: CASSYEGNTEAFF.

The chain recombines TRBV4-1 with TRBJ1-1; perhaps TRBD1 as D (6 bases). The V end was cut by 0 bases, the J end by 1 base, with 18 bases between. CDR1 is MGHRA and CDR2 is YSYEKL in the germline V gene. The CDR3 has 18 residues. The CDR3 here is CASSQDTGRGVRNTEAFF. In DNA form, the CDR3 reads TGCGCCAGCAGCCAAGACACGGGCAGGGGCGTGAGGAACACTGAAGCTTTCTTT.

V and J are TRBV6-1 and TRBJ1-1; the D gene is possibly TRBD1 (5 bases). V was trimmed by 3 bases and J by 1 base, leaving 12 bases between them. The CDR3 covers 15 residues. CDR1 MNHNS and CDR2 SASEGT come from the germline V gene. This CDR3 is CASSDGGSGNTEAFF. CDR3 sequence (DNA): TGTGCCAGCAGTGATGGGGGGTCGGGGAACACTGAAGCTTTCTTT.

The genes are TRBV2 and TRBJ1-2; TRBD1 might be the D (5 bases). This CDR3 has 13 residues. Germline V gene lookup returns CDR1 SNHLY and CDR2 FYNNEI. V dropped 5 bases and J dropped 1 base, with 8 bases sitting between them. The CDR3 loop is CASSPDSNYGYTF. Here the CDR3 DNA reads TGTGCCAGCAGTCCCGACAGTAACTATGGCTACACCTTC. Filled out from reference TRBV2 and TRBJ1-2, the complete variable domain reads EPEVTQTPSHQVTQMGQEVILRCVPISNHLYFYWYRQILGQKVEFLVSFYNNEISEKSEIFDDQFSVERPDGSNFTLKIRSTKLEDSAMYFCASSPDSNYGYTFGSGTRLTVV.

The J gene is TRBJ2-7, the V gene TRBV6-1; TRBD2 is a possible D gene (5 bases). Germline-derived CDR1 and CDR2 are MNHNS and SASEGT. The V end was cut by 3 bases, the J end by 2 bases, with 14 bases between. This CDR3 is 15 amino acids long. CDR3 sequence (DNA): TGTGCCAGCAGTGACAGGACTCCGTTCACCTACGAGCAGTACTTC. This encodes CASSDRTPFTYEQYF.

This chain joins TRBV5-4 and TRBJ2-3, with TRBD2 identical over 8 bases. Trimming at V came to 2 bases and at J to 3 bases, leaving 5 bases not matched to a gene. The germline gives CDR1 SGHNT, CDR2 YYREEE (reference sequence). This CDR3 spans 15 amino acids. The CDR3 bases are TGTGCCAGCAGCTTTTCGTCTAGCGGGACAGATACGCAGTATTTT. Translation: CASSFSSSGTDTQYF.

This chain joins TRBV4-2 and TRBJ2-1; 8 bases map to TRBD1. The CDR3 is 17 residues long. The junction had 12 bases not matched to a gene; V was cut back by 7 bases and J by 1 base. CDR1 is LGHNA, CDR2 YNFKEQ, per germline. CDR3 bases: TGTGCCAGCACCGAAACAGCGACAGGGGTGTCCTACAATGAGCAGTTCTTC. Its translation: CASTETATGVSYNEQFF.

CDR3 protein: CASSQDPRDTQYF. The DNA for the CDR3 is TGCGCCAGCAGCCAAGATCCCAGGGATACGCAGTATTTT. The chain carries TRBV4-3 and TRBJ2-3; no clear D gene. Deletions cut 0 bases from V and 6 bases from J, with 7 bases between. Germline CDR1 is LGHNA and CDR2 is YSLEER. The CDR3 is 13 residues long.

The V and J genes are TRBV30 and TRBJ2-1; possibly TRBD2 for D (6 bases). This CDR3 region has 16 residues. The V end was cut by 4 bases, the J end by 0 bases, with 16 bases between. Germline V gene lookup returns CDR1 GTSNPN and CDR2 SVGIG (reference sequence). DNA of the CDR3: TGTGCCTGGAAGGAGGGACCCGGGGGCTCCTACAATGAGCAGTTCTTC. This gives the protein CAWKEGPGGSYNEQFF.

The chain has TRBV7-8 and TRBJ1-1; tentatively, D is TRBD1 (5 bases). V lost 4 bases and J lost 0, with 6 bases in between. The germline V gene encodes CDR1 SGHVS and CDR2 FQNEAQ. The CDR3 has 13 amino acids. The CDR3 spells CASSSGLNTEAFF. The CDR3 region has the DNA TGTGCCAGCAGCTCAGGGTTGAACACTGAAGCTTTCTTT.

CDR3 sequence (DNA): TGTGCCAGTAGTTATGGCGGGGGTAGCAATCAGCCCCAGCATTTT. It yields the protein CASSYGGGSNQPQHF. This chain joins TRBV19 and TRBJ1-5; D may be TRBD1 (5 bases). Germline CDR1 is LNHDA and CDR2 is SQIVND (reference sequence). There are 15 residues in the CDR3. Trimming left V 5 bases short and J 0 bases short, with 11 bases between.

V gene TRBV2 combines with J gene TRBJ1-1; 7 bases map to TRBD1. The length of the CDR3 is 14 residues. Germline values: CDR1 SNHLY, CDR2 FYNNEI. V trimming: 4 bases; J trimming: 2 bases; junction bases outside the gene matches: 4. CDR3 sequence reads: CASSADRLNTEAFF. DNA of the CDR3: TGTGCCAGCAGTGCGGACAGGTTAAACACTGAAGCTTTCTTT.

This chain uses TRBV6-5 with TRBJ2-7; a possible D gene is TRBD2 (5 bases). With 0 bases removed from V and 7 bases from J, the gap between germline ends came to 7 bases. In germline, CDR1 is MNHEY, CDR2 SVGAGI. CDR3 length equals 12 residues. CDR3 nucleotide sequence: TGTGCCAGCAGTTACTCTACGGGGGAGCAGTACTTC. Protein sequence: CASSYSTGEQYF.

This chain links TRBV10-1 with TRBJ2-7; TRBD2 is a possible D gene (5 bases). The CDR3 loop spans 14 amino acids. Germline V gene lookup returns CDR1 WNHNN and CDR2 SYGVQD (reference sequence). V lost 3 bases to trimming and J lost 0 bases, with 9 bases between them. CDR3 sequence reads: CASSDQRSSYEQYF. In DNA, the CDR3 is TGCGCCAGCAGTGACCAGCGGAGCTCCTACGAGCAGTACTTC.